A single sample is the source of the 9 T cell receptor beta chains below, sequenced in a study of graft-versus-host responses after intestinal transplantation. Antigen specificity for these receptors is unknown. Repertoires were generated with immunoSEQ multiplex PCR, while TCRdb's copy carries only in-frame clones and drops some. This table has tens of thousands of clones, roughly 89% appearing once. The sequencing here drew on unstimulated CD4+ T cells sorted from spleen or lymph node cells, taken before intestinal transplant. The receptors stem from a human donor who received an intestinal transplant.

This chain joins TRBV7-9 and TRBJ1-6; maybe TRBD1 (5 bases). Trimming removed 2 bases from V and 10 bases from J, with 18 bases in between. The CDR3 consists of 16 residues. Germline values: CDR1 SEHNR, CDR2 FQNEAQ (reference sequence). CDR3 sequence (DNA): TGTGCCAGCAGCTTACACCTGGCCAGGGTGGGATCACCCCTCCACTTT. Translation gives CASSLHLARVGSPLHF. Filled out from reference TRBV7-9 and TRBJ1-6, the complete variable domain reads DTGVSQNPRHKITKRGQNVTFRCDPISEHNRLYWYRQTLGQGPEFLTYFQNEAQLEKSRLLSDRFSAERPKGSFSTLEIQRTEQGDSAMYLCASSLHLARVGSPLHFGNGTRLTVT.

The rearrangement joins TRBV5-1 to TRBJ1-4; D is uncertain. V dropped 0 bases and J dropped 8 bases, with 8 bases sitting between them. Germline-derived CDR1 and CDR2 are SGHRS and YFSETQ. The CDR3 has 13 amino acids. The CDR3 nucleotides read TGCGCCAGCAGCTTGGGACCGGAGGAAAAACTGTTTTTT. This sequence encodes CASSLGPEEKLFF. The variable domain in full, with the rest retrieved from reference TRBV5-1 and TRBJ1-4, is KAGVTQTPRYLIKTRGQQVTLSCSPISGHRSVSWYQQTPGQGLQFLFEYFSETQRNKGNFPGRFSGRQFSNSRSEMNVSTLELGDSALYLCASSLGPEEKLFFGSGTQLSVL.

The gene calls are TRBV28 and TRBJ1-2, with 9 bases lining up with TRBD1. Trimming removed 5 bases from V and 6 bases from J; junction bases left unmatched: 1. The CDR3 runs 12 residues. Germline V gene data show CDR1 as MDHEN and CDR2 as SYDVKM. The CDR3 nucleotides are TGTGCCAGCAGTGGGACAGGGAATGGCTACACCTTC. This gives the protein CASSGTGNGYTF.

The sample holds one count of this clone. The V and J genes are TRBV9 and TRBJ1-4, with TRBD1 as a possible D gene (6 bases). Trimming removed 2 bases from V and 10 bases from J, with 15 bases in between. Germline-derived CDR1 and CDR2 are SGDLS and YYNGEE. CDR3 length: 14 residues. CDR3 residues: CASSVRDKGGKLFF. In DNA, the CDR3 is TGTGCCAGCAGCGTCCGGGACAAAGGGGGAAAACTGTTTTTT.

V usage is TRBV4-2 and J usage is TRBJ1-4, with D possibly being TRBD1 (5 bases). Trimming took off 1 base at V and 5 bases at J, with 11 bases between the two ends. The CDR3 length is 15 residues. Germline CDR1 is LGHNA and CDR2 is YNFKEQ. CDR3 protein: CASSQVGAENEKLFF. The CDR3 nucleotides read TGTGCCAGCAGCCAAGTTGGGGCAGAGAATGAAAAACTGTTTTTT.

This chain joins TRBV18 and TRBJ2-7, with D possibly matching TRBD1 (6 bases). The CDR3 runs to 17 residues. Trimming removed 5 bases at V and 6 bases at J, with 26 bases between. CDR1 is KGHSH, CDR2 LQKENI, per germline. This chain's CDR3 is CASSITRGGGHSAEQYF. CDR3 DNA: TGTGCCAGCTCAATCACGAGGGGTGGGGGCCACTCAGCCGAGCAGTACTTC.

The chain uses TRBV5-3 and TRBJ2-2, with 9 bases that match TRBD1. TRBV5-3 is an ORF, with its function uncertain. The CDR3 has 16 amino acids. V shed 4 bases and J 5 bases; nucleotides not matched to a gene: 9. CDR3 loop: CARSLPQGAGTGELFF. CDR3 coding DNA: TGTGCCAGAAGCCTACCACAGGGGGCGGGGACCGGGGAGCTGTTTTTT.

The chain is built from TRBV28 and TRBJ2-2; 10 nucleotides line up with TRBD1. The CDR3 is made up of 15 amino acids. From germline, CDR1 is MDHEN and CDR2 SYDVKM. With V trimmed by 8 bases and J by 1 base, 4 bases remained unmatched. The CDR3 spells CASGGTGENTGELFF. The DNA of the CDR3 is TGTGCCAGCGGAGGGACAGGGGAGAACACCGGGGAGCTGTTTTTT.

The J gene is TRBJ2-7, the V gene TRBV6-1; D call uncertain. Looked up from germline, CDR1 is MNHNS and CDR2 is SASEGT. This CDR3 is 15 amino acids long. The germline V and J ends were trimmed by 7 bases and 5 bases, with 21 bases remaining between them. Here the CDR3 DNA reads TGTGCCAGCACCAAAGAGGCTACACCCATGAACGAGCAGTACTTC. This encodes CASTKEATPMNEQYF.